This TCR beta chain was sequenced for a study of cytomegalovirus exposure and HLA in healthy donors. Overall study findings and caveats: Later analysis demonstrated an association between a missense DCLRE1C variant and TCR beta V- and J-gene trimming. Reportedly, fewer N-insertions than the roughly 700-donor mean appeared in an Asian-associated ancestry cluster in a later analysis. It was reported that the classifier diagnosed cytomegalovirus status with high specificity and sensitivity in both the original and validation cohorts. Later on, an analysis tied around 17,000 TCR beta sequences to HLA alleles at 0.05 false discovery rate.

60 Vbeta and 13 Jbeta primers were used in PCR. Repertoires were generated with immunoSEQ multiplex PCR, while TCRdb's copy carries only in-frame clones and drops some. Reported are roughly 110,000 clones; the ten largest clones contain 6.8%. The CDR3 contains 14 residues. In the case of this clone: Its specificity is unknown.

The clonotype comes from a man aged 35 to 55 in good health and CMV-seropositive. Material: PBMCs. The chain employs TRBV1 and TRBJ1-1; the table's D call, TRBD1, has no DNA check behind it. TRBV1 represents a pseudogene. Here the CDR3 reads CTSTPLWDSTEAFF. CDR3 nucleotides: TGCACCAGCACCCCCCTTTGGGACAGCACTGAAGCTTTCTTT.